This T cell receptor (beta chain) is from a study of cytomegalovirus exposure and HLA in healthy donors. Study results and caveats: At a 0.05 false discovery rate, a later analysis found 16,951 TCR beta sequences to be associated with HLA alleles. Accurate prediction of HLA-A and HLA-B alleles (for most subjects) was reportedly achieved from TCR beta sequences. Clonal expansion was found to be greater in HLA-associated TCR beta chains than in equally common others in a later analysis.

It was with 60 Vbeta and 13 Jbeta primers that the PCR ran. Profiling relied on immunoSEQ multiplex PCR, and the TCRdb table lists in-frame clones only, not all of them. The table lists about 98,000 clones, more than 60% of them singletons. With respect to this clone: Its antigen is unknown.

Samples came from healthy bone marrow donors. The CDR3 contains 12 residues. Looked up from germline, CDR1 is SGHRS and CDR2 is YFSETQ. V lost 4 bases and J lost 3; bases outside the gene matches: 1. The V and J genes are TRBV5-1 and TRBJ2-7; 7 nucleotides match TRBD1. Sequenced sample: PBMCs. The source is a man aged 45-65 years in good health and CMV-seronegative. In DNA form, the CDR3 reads TGCGCCAGCAGCCGGACAGGCTACGAGCAGTACTTC. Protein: CASSRTGYEQYF.